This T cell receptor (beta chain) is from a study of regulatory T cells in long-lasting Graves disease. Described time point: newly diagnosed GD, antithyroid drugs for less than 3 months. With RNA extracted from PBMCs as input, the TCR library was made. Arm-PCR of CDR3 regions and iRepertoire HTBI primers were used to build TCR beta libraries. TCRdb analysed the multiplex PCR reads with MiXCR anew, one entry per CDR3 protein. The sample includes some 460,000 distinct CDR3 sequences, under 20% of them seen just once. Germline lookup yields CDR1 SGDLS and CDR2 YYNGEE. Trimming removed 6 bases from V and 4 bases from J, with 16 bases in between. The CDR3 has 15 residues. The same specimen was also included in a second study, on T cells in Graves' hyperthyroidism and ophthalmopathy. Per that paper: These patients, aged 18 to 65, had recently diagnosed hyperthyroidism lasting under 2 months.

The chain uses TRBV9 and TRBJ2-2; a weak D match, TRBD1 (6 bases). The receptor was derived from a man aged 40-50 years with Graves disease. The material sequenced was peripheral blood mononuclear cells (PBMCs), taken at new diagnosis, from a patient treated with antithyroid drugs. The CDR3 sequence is CASNREKAATGELFF. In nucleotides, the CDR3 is TGTGCCAGCAACAGGGAAAAGGCCGCCACCGGGGAGCTGTTTTTT.